The rows below give T cell receptor beta chains drawn from one sample of a study of blood T cell repertoires in COVID-19. Repertoires were generated with immunoSEQ multiplex PCR, while TCRdb's copy carries only in-frame clones and drops some. This repertoire shows just under 250,000 clones, 75% to 90% found once; its top ten account for about 3%. The sequencing input was peripheral blood. Receptor source: a woman aged 30 to 39 who had recovered from COVID-19. CDR3s include the opening cysteine and the closing phenylalanine or tryptophan. The D gene is left open where the match is weak. Not all rows give a size; the values are once, few, many and, for expanded clones, a class.

TRBJ1-3 TRBV7-8 NA NA CASSLDDTAGNTIYF TGTGCCAGCAGCTTAGACGATACGGCTGGAAACACCATATATTTT
TRBJ2-6 TRBV2 NA NA CASSDPPSKQVSGANVLTF TGTGCCAGCAGTGACCCCCCATCGAAACAGGTCTCTGGGGCCAACGTCCTGACTTTC
TRBJ2-7 TRBV3-1/TRBV3-2 TRBD2 NA CASSPDGLAGGFKQYF TGTGCCAGCAGCCCCGACGGACTAGCGGGGGGTTTTAAGCAGTACTTC
TRBJ1-2 TRBV3-1/TRBV3-2 TRBD1 NA CASSQTGGGGYTF TGTGCCAGCAGCCAAACAGGGGGAGGAGGCTACACCTTC
TRBJ2-5 TRBV4-2 NA NA CASSRPGTQEETQYF TGTGCCAGCAGCCGGCCGGGAACACAAGAGGAGACCCAGTACTTC
TRBJ2-2 TRBV5-1 NA NA CASSLHTGELFF TGCGCCAGCAGCCTACACACCGGGGAGCTGTTTTTT
TRBJ2-3 TRBV2 NA NA CASSALAPKPTDTQYF TGTGCCAGCAGTGCCCTAGCGCCAAAACCCACAGATACGCAGTATTTT
TRBJ1-2 TRBV12-3/TRBV12-4 NA NA CASSLGGPGNTF TGTGCCAGCAGTTTAGGGGGTCCAGGGAACACCTTC
TRBJ1-1 TRBV5-4 NA NA CASSRSRDTEAFF TGTGCCAGCAGCCGAAGCAGGGACACTGAAGCTTTCTTT
TRBJ2-7 TRBV6-2/TRBV6-3 TRBD2 NA CASSSPGTSGGWRGQYF TGTGCCAGCAGTTCCCCCGGGACTAGCGGGGGCTGGAGGGGGCAGTACTTC
TRBJ1-3 TRBV18 NA NA CASSPPGLSSGNTIYF TGTGCCAGCTCACCACCGGGCCTCAGCTCTGGAAACACCATATATTTT
TRBJ2-3 TRBV11-2 NA NA CASSLAFGFSTDTQYF TGTGCCAGCAGCCTTGCCTTCGGGTTTAGCACAGATACGCAGTATTTT
TRBJ1-4 TRBV5-6 TRBD1 NA CASSLYRGEKLFF TGTGCCAGCAGCTTGTACAGGGGCGAAAAACTGTTTTTT
TRBJ1-2 TRBV6-6 NA many CASMSRSLGGYTF TGTGCCAGCATGAGCAGGTCTTTGGGTGGCTACACCTTC
TRBJ2-5 TRBV2 TRBD2 NA CASSEALVTRLAGEETQYF TGTGCCAGCAGTGAAGCGCTCGTAACCCGACTAGCGGGGGAAGAGACCCAGTACTTC
TRBJ1-4 TRBV3-1/TRBV3-2 NA NA CASSTGFGIYEKLFF TGTGCCAGCAGCACCGGGTTCGGTATCTATGAAAAACTGTTTTTT
TRBJ1-2 TRBV11-2 TRBD1 NA CASSLSGGGGYGYTF TGTGCCAGCAGCTTATCAGGGGGCGGGGGCTATGGCTACACCTTC
TRBJ2-7 TRBV7-2 NA NA CASSLFSEVYEQYF TGTGCCAGCAGCTTATTCTCAGAGGTCTACGAGCAGTACTTC
TRBJ2-7 TRBV20-1 NA NA CSASQFYEQYF TGCAGTGCTAGTCAGTTCTACGAGCAGTACTTC
TRBJ1-2 TRBV21-1 NA NA CASRGWTGYGYTF TGTGCCAGCAGGGGTTGGACAGGATATGGCTACACCTTC
TRBJ2-7 TRBV7-2 TRBD2 NA CASTTTGGGGQYF TGTGCCAGCACCACTACGGGGGGGGGCGGTCAGTACTTC
TRBJ2-3 TRBV11-2 TRBD1 NA CASSLGRTGETYF TGTGCCAGCAGCTTAGGTAGGACAGGGGAGACGTATTTT
TRBJ1-1 TRBV12-3/TRBV12-4 NA NA CASNLNRVTEAFF TGTGCCAGCAACCTTAACAGGGTCACTGAAGCTTTCTTT
TRBJ1-4 TRBV7-7 TRBD1 NA CASSLSQGAGEKLFF TGTGCCAGCAGCTTATCACAGGGGGCGGGGGAAAAACTGTTTTTT
TRBJ1-6 TRBV19 NA NA CASTPTGGSHSPLHF TGTGCCAGTACCCCTACGGGGGGCTCCCATTCACCCCTCCACTTT
TRBJ2-7 TRBV4-1 NA NA CASSQDSNYEQYF TGCGCCAGCAGCCAAGATAGCAACTACGAGCAGTACTTC
TRBJ2-5 TRBV29-1 NA NA CVGRAGETQYF TGCGTTGGGCGGGCCGGGGAGACCCAGTACTTC
TRBJ2-1 TRBV3-1/TRBV3-2 NA NA CASSQETRGWDNEQFF TGTGCCAGCAGCCAAGAGACGCGGGGATGGGACAATGAGCAGTTCTTC
TRBJ1-5 TRBV7-5 NA NA CAPRGGYSNQPQHF TGTGCACCCCGCGGGGGGTATAGCAATCAGCCCCAGCATTTT
TRBJ2-1 TRBV29-1 TRBD1 NA CSVEVRTARQGVRYNEQFF TGCAGCGTTGAAGTGAGGACGGCCCGACAGGGGGTACGGTACAATGAGCAGTTCTTC
TRBJ2-2 TRBV4-1 TRBD1 NA CASSRTQGAPDTGELFF TGCGCCAGCAGCCGTACTCAGGGGGCGCCAGACACCGGGGAGCTGTTTTTT
TRBJ1-4 TRBV19 NA NA CASSIGRDNEKLFF TGTGCCAGTAGTATCGGCAGGGATAATGAAAAACTGTTTTTT
TRBJ1-4 TRBV30 NA NA CAWGPGTGGLNEKLFF TGTGCCTGGGGACCCGGGACCGGGGGATTAAATGAAAAACTGTTTTTT